This T cell receptor beta chain was sequenced during a study of regulatory T cells in long-lasting Graves disease. In the study overall: Duration of antithyroid drug therapy among newly diagnosed Graves' patients was under 3 months.

Building the TCR beta libraries relied on iRepertoire HTBI primers, and CDR3 regions underwent Arm-PCR. TCRdb ran MiXCR on the multiplex PCR reads and lists one entry per CDR3 protein. The sample holds around 420,000 distinct CDR3 sequences, 15% to 17% seen once. Time point indicated: newly diagnosed GD, antithyroid drugs for less than 3 months. From PBMCs, RNA was extracted and then used to make the TCR library. This clonotype was counted between two and nine times. CDR3 length: 14 residues. Per the germline V gene, CDR1 is SGHTA and CDR2 is FQGTGA. Deletions cut 5 bases from V and 10 bases from J, with 20 bases between.

The chain employs TRBV7-3 and TRBJ1-1, with D tentatively TRBD1 (5 bases). Sequencing used peripheral blood mononuclear cells (PBMCs), obtained at new diagnosis, from a patient treated with antithyroid drugs. The sequence was obtained from a female donor with Graves disease. Here the CDR3 reads CASSGGDREAGAFF. CDR3 in DNA: TGTGCCAGCAGCGGCGGGGACCGAGAGGCTGGAGCTTTCTTT.